Following are 10 T cell receptor beta chains from one sample sequenced in a study of blood T cell repertoires in COVID-19 (dated by TCRdb to 2020 to 2021). The library was built by means of the immunoSEQ multiplex PCR assay. In TCRdb, the immuneACCESS table is reduced to in-frame sequences with V and J assigned. These tables do not hold every clone; where another copy was compared, an unresolved V gene accounts for under half, and the others remain unexplained. The sample yields hundreds of thousands of clones; nearly 90% were counted once. Approximately 12% of the sample is taken by the ten largest. Source material: peripheral blood. All receptors come from a woman aged 25 to 45 with COVID-19, enrolled during active disease.

The genes are TRBV4-1 and TRBJ2-7; TRBD1 aligns across 8 bases. Germline V gene lookup returns CDR1 MGHRA and CDR2 YSYEKL. The CDR3 is 15 amino acids. With V trimmed by 4 bases and J by 1 base, 6 bases remained unmatched. CDR3 bases: TGCGCCAGCAGCCTAGGGACAGGCCGATCCTACGAGCAGTACTTC. Residues: CASSLGTGRSYEQYF.

The genes are TRBV6-5 and TRBJ1-6; possibly TRBD1 for D (6 bases). This CDR3 spans 15 amino acids. Looked up from germline, CDR1 is MNHEY and CDR2 is SVGAGI. V lost 7 bases and J 6 bases, leaving 16 bases between the germline ends. CDR3 nucleotide sequence: TGTGCCAGCATGAAAATGACAGGAGTTAATTCACCCCTCCACTTT. Its protein is CASMKMTGVNSPLHF.

This chain joins TRBV7-9 and TRBJ2-7; 7 bases line up with TRBD1. The length of the CDR3 is 12 residues. The junction had 3 bases not matched to a gene; V was cut back by 3 bases and J by 7 bases. In germline, CDR1 is SEHNR, CDR2 FQNEAQ (reference sequence). CDR3 nucleotides: TGTGCCAGCAGCTTCCGGGACAGAGAGCAGTACTTC. Its translation: CASSFRDREQYF.

V gene TRBV3-1 (or the pseudogene TRBV3-2) combines with J gene TRBJ2-6, with D possibly being TRBD2 (7 bases). Trimming pared 8 bases from V and 4 bases from J, leaving 12 bases between. Germline CDR1 is LGHDT and CDR2 is YNNKEL (reference sequence). The length of the CDR3 is 14 residues. The DNA of the CDR3 is TGTGCCAGCGCGGGGGCGGCAGGGGCCAACGTCCTGACTTTC. Translating it yields CASAGAAGANVLTF.

This chain links TRBV5-8 with TRBJ2-3, with D perhaps matching TRBD1 (6 bases). The CDR3 is made up of 13 amino acids. Per germline, CDR1 SGHTS and CDR2 YDEGEE. V lost 1 base and J 13 bases, leaving 16 bases between the germline ends. CDR3 loop: CASSLQASRGKYF. Written as DNA, the CDR3 is TGTGCCAGCAGCTTGCAAGCTAGCAGGGGCAAGTATTTT.

This clone was observed a handful of times. The rearrangement joins TRBV6-5 to TRBJ1-1; possible D gene TRBD1, 6 bases. There are 11 residues in the CDR3. Germline CDR1 is MNHEY and CDR2 is SVGAGI. CDR3 nucleotide sequence: TGTGCAGACAGGTCGGCCACTGAAGCTTTCTTT. The encoded protein is CADRSATEAFF.

The chain combines TRBV11-2 with TRBJ2-7; TRBD1 is a possible D gene (5 bases). Germline V gives CDR1 SGHAT, CDR2 FQNNGV. The CDR3 totals 13 residues. Trimming took 0 bases from V and 3 from J, leaving 6 bases between them. CDR3 DNA sequence: TGTGCCAGCAGCTTAGATCAGGGCTACGAGCAGTACTTC. Its translation: CASSLDQGYEQYF.

The chain has TRBV23-1 and TRBJ2-3; 11 bases match TRBD1. TRBV23-1 is sorted into the ORF group, with uncertain function. Trimming at V came to 4 bases and at J to 6 bases, leaving 18 bases not matched to a gene. CDR3 length equals 19 residues. The CDR3 loop is CASSPQPEGQGVGYDTQYF. The CDR3 bases are TGCGCCAGCAGTCCCCAACCGGAGGGACAGGGGGTGGGTTACGATACGCAGTATTTT.

CDR3 sequence reads: CASRWDGTGGGYNEQFF. Written as DNA, the CDR3 is TGCGCCAGCAGATGGGATGGAACAGGGGGCGGCTACAATGAGCAGTTCTTC. The chain carries TRBV4-1 and TRBJ2-1, with TRBD1 matching over 9 bases. Losses at the gene ends were 6 bases for V and 3 bases for J; bases not matched to a gene: 12. CDR1 and CDR2 from the germline V gene are MGHRA and YSYEKL. The CDR3 runs 17 residues.

The rearrangement uses TRBV24-1 and TRBJ2-1; TRBD1 might be the D (5 bases). CDR1 is KGHDR, CDR2 SFDVKD, per germline. The CDR3 has 18 residues. The V gene lost 1 base and the J gene lost 5 bases, with 20 bases spanning the gap. The CDR3 protein is CATSDLGAGPYTNNEQFF. The CDR3 DNA reads as TGTGCCACCAGTGATTTAGGGGCCGGACCCTATACGAACAATGAGCAGTTCTTC.